Listed here is a single TCR beta chain. Its recognized antigen is unknown. No qualities accompany the bases; no much larger clone lies one base away. This specimen belongs to a study of cytomegalovirus exposure and HLA in healthy donors (dated by TCRdb to about 2017). Context from the whole study: According to a later analysis, the approximately 120 validation repertoires were produced on the same platform as the 700 or so repertoires of the first cohort. The study aimed to test whether signatures of past pathogen exposure could be identified by cataloging public T cell receptors. To predict cytomegalovirus infection status, the study brought together high-throughput TCR immunosequencing, statistical association of individual TCRs with disease status, and machine learning. In addition to the first cohort of 500 to 850 subjects, a separate validation cohort of 120 different subjects was used. Broad study findings and their caveats: The authors suggested that the approach could potentially be extended to other disease states and immunological phenotypes. Most TCR sequences were seen in very few donors, while some public TCRs were found in many individuals. The validation cohort had no HLA typing available for a later analysis, so co-occurrence within that cohort was assessed over all 130 or so repertoires. A later analysis found that TCRs clustered in the first cohort also tended to co-occur in the 100 to 150 validation repertoires, with 94% of cluster scores above 0. The classifier was reported to diagnose cytomegalovirus status with high specificity and sensitivity in both the original cohort and the validation cohort. The study listed approximately 160 TCR beta chains as associated with cytomegalovirus. A few of the identified cytomegalovirus-associated TCR beta chains were confirmed in vitro to be specific for cytomegalovirus antigens.

The donors were included in the validation cohort of 90 to 150 subjects, a group kept apart from the approximately 670-subject first cohort. The germline V gene provides CDR1 SQVTM and CDR2 ANQGSEA. From the cysteine through the phenylalanine, the CDR3 covers 16 amino acids. Left in the record is the CDR3 DNA by itself, 48 bases read in frame from the first base. V was cut back by 4 bases and J by 4 bases, leaving a gap of 23 bases between them. Receptors were amplified or captured by the immunoSEQ multiplex PCR assay. On the authors' methods: A statistical classification framework was built for diagnosing cytomegalovirus status from the catalog of TCR beta chain sequences. The table comes from immuneACCESS by way of TCRdb, which keeps in-frame sequences with V and J called. Part of the clones is missing from these tables; in studies checked, under half for an unresolved V gene and the rest for unknown reasons. D and trimming come from the DNA, and the V and J calls and clone size come from that table. Within this sample are 150,000 to 200,000 clones, with roughly nine tenths of them counted one time only. The ten largest clonotypes hold 5% to 7% of the sample.

The V and J segments used are TRBV29-1 and TRBJ2-7; TRBD2 is possibly the D segment (8 matching bases). The source of this sequence is a woman aged 30 to 39 in good health and CMV-seronegative. The sequenced sample was PBMCs. The DNA is as follows: TGCAGCGTTGCCGGGAGGGGGCCGTCCTCTTGGTACGAGCAGTACTTC. It translates as CSVAGRGPSSWYEQYF.